The 5 T cell receptor beta chains in this list originate from one sample, sequenced in a study of T-cell memory formation after mild COVID-19. TCRdb called the 5' RACE reads again in MiXCR, with one record for every CDR3 protein. The table shows around 250,000 distinct CDR3 sequences, with roughly 9.4% occurring only once. Material: PBMCs or a T cell subset sorted from them (not recorded which). These receptors were obtained from a man aged 18 to 30 who had mild COVID-19 (a few samples of this study predate the infection). Cell type and time point are not known.

The genes are TRBV5-5 and TRBJ1-5; a possible D gene is TRBD1 (5 bases). CDR1 and CDR2 from the germline V gene are SGHKS and YYEKEE (reference sequence). Trimming shortened V by 4 bases and J by 1 base, and 15 bases separated the two germline ends. The CDR3 extends over 16 amino acids. CDR3 loop: CASSPKGSGSNQPQHF. The DNA of the CDR3 is TGTGCCAGCAGCCCCAAGGGGTCGGGGAGCAATCAGCCCCAGCATTTT.

This clonotype was seen a handful of times. In DNA form, the CDR3 reads TGCGCCAGCAGCCAGGAACCGGGACTAGCGCGAAACAATGAGCAGTTCTTC. Translated, it gives CASSQEPGLARNNEQFF. V gene TRBV4-3 combines with J gene TRBJ2-1; 10 nucleotides align to TRBD2. CDR3 length: 17 residues. The germline V gene has CDR1 LGHNA and CDR2 YSLEER. Losses at the gene ends were 3 bases for V and 5 bases for J; bases not matched to a gene: 10.

This clonotype was seen many times. V is TRBV5-1 and J is TRBJ2-5; D is possibly TRBD1 (6 bases). The CDR3 extends over 15 amino acids. From germline, CDR1 is SGHRS and CDR2 YFSETQ. The V end lost 5 bases, the J end lost 5 bases, and 19 bases lay between the germline ends. CDR3 loop: CASSPGHRKTETQYF. The CDR3 coding sequence is TGCGCCAGCAGTCCGGGACACAGGAAAACGGAGACCCAGTACTTC. Drawing the rest from reference TRBV5-1 and TRBJ2-5, the complete variable domain is KAGVTQTPRYLIKTRGQQVTLSCSPISGHRSVSWYQQTPGQGLQFLFEYFSETQRNKGNFPGRFSGRQFSNSRSEMNVSTLELGDSALYLCASSPGHRKTETQYFGPGTRLLVL.

This clonotype was seen repeatedly, ten times or more. V usage is TRBV6-2 or TRBV6-3 and J usage is TRBJ2-5, with unresolved D. Germline V gene sequence: CDR1 MNHEY, CDR2 SVGEGT. V lost 6 bases and J lost 7, with 9 bases in between. The CDR3 is 11 amino acids. CDR3 sequence reads: CASSYGWTQYF. The CDR3 nucleotides are TGTGCCAGCAGCTATGGGTGGACCCAGTACTTC.

The gene calls are TRBV6-1 and TRBJ2-5; D might be TRBD2 (6 bases). This CDR3 is built from 15 residues. Per the germline V gene, CDR1 is MNHNS and CDR2 is SASEGT. The V gene lost 6 bases and the J gene lost 2 bases, with 16 bases spanning the gap. In DNA form, the CDR3 reads TGTGCCAGCAGGGATCTGGCGGGGAGACAAGAGACCCAGTACTTC. This codes for CASRDLAGRQETQYF.